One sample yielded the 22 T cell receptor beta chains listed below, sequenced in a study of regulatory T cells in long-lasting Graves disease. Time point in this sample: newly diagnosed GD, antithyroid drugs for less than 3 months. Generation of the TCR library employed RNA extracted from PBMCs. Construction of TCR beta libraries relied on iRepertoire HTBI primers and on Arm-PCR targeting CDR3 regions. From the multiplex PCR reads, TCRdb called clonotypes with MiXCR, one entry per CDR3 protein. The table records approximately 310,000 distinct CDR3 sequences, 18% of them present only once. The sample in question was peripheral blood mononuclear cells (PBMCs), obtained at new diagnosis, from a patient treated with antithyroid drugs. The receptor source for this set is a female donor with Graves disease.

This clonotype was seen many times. CDR3 in DNA: TGTGCTAGCTGCGCTAGCGGGAGCTACGAGCAGTACTTC. Translation gives CASCASGSYEQYF. V gene TRBV12-5 combines with J gene TRBJ2-7, with 10 bases aligning to TRBD2. Germline lookup yields CDR1 LGHNT and CDR2 FRNRAP. The CDR3 covers 13 residues. J lost 3 bases, V lost 9 bases, and 5 bases had no gene match. Filled out from reference TRBV12-5 and TRBJ2-7, the complete variable domain reads DARVTQTPRHKVTEMGQEVTMRCQPILGHNTVFWYRQTMMQGLELLAYFRNRAPLDDSGMPKDRFSAEMPDATLATLKIQPSEPRDSAVYFCASCASGSYEQYFGPGTRLTVT.

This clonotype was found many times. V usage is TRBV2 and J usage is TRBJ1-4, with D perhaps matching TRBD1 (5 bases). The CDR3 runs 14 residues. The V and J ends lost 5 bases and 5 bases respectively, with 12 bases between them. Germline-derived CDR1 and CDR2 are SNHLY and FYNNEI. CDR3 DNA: TGTGCCAGCAGTCTCGGGGGGTTCAATGAAAAACTGTTTTTT. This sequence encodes CASSLGGFNEKLFF.

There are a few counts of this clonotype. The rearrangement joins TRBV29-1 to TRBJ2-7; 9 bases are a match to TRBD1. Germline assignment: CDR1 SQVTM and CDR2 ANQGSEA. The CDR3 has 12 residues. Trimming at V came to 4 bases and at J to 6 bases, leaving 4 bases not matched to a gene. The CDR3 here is CSVGDREGEQYF. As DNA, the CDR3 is TGCAGCGTTGGGGACAGGGAAGGCGAGCAGTACTTC.

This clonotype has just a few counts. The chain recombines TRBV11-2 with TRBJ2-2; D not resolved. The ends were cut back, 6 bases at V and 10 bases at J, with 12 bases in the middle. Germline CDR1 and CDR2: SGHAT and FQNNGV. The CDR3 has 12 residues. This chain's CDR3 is CASRSPREELFF. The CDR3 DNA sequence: TGTGCCAGCAGAAGCCCACGAGAGGAGCTGTTTTTT.

CDR3 DNA sequence: TGCGCCAGTCGATTCTCCTACAATGAGCAGTTCTTC. It codes for CASRFSYNEQFF. The V gene is TRBV5-1, the J gene TRBJ2-1; no firm D call. The germline V and J ends were trimmed by 8 bases and 0 bases, with 6 bases remaining between them. The CDR3 loop spans 12 amino acids. Looked up from germline, CDR1 is SGHRS and CDR2 is YFSETQ.

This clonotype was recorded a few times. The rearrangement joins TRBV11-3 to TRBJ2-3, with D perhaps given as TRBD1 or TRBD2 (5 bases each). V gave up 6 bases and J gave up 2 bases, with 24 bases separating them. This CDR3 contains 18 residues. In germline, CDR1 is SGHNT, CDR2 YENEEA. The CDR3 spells CASSSSRGTPLSTDTQYF. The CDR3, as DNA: TGTGCCAGCAGTTCGAGCCGGGGCACGCCGCTATCCACAGATACGCAGTATTTT.

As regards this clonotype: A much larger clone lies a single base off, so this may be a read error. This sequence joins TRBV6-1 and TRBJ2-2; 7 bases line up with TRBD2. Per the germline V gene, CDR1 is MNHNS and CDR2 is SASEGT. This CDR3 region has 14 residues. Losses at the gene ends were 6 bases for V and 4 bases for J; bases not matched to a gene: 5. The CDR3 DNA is TGTGCCAGCAGACGGACTAGTAGCACCGGGGAGCTGTTTTTT. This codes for CASRRTSSTGELFF.

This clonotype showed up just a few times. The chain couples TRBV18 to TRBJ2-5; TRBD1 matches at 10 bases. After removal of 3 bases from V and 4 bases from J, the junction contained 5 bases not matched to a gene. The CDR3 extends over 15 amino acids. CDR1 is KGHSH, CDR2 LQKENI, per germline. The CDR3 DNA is TGTGCCAGCTCACCGGGGACAGGGGTACCAGAGACCCAGTACTTC. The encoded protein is CASSPGTGVPETQYF.

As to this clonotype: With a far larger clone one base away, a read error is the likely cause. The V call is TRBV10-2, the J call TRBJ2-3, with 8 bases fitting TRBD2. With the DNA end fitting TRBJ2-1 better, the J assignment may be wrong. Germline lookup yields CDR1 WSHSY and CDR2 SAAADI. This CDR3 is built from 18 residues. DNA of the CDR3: TGCGCCAGCAGTCTTGCACCGGGACTAGGAGGGGGTAACAATGAGCAGTTCTTC. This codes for CASSLAPGLGGGNNEQFF.

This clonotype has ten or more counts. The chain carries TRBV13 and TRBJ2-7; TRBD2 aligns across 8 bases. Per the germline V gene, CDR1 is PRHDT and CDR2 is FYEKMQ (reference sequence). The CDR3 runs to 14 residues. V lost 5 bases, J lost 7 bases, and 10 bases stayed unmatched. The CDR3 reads CASSRGVAGREQYF. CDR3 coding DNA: TGTGCCAGCAGCCGAGGAGTAGCGGGAAGAGAGCAGTACTTC.

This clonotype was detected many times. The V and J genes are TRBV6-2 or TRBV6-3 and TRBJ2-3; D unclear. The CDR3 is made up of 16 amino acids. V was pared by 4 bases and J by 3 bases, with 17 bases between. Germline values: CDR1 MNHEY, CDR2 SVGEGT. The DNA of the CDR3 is TGTGCCAGCAGTTTCCTGGTGGTCCAGAAGACAGATACGCAGTATTTT. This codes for CASSFLVVQKTDTQYF.

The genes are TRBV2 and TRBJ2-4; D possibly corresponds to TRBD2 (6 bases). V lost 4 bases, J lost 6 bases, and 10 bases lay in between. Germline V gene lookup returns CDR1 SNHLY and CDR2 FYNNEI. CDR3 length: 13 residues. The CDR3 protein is CASSGGVTNIQYF. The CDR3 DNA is TGTGCCAGCAGTGGGGGGGTTACAAACATTCAGTACTTC.

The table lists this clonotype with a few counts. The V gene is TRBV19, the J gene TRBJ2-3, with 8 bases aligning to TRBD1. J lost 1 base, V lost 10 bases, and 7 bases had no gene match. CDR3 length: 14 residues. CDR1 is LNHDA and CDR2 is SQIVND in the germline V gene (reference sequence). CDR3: CATSSTGGTDTQYF. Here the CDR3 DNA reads TGTGCCACCAGCTCGACAGGGGGCACAGATACGCAGTATTTT.

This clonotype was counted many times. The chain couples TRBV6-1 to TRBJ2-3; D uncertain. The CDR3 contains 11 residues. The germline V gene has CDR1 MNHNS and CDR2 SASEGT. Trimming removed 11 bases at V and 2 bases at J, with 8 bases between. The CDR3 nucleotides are TGTGCCGGAATGACCACAGATACGCAGTATTTT. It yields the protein CAGMTTDTQYF.

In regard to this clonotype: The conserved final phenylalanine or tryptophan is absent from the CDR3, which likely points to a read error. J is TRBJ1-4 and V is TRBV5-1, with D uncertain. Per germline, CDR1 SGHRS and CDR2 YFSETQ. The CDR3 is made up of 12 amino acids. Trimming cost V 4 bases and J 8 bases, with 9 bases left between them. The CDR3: CASSVDQEKLFV. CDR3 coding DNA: TGCGCCAGCAGCGTTGATCAGGAAAAACTGTTTGTT.

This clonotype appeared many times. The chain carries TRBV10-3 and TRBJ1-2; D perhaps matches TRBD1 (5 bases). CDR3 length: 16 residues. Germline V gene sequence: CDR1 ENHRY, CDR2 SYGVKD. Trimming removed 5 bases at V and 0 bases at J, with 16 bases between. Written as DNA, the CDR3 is TGTGCCATCAGTCAATCCCCGACAGCAGCTAACTATGGCTACACCTTC. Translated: CAISQSPTAANYGYTF.

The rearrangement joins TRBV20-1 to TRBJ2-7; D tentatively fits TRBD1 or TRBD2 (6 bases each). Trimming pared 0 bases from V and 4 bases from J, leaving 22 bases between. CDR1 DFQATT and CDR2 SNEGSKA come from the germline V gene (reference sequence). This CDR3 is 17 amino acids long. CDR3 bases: TGCAGTGCTAGAGATTTGGCAAGGGGGGAGTATATGTACGAGCAGTACTTC. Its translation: CSARDLARGEYMYEQYF.

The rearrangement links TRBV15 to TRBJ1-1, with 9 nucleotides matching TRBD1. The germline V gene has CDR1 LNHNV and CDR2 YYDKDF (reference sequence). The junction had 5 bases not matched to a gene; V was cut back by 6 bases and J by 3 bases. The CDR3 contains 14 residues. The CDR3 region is CATRTGGSDTEAFF. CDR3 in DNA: TGTGCCACCAGAACAGGGGGCTCCGACACTGAAGCTTTCTTT.

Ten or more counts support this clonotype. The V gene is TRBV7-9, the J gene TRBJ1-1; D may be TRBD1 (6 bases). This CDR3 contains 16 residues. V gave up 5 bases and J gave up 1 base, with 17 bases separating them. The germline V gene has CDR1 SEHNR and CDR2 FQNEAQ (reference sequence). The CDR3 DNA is TGTGCCAGCAGCCCCCCGGGGGGCCACGGGAACACTGAAGCTTTCTTT. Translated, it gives CASSPPGGHGNTEAFF.

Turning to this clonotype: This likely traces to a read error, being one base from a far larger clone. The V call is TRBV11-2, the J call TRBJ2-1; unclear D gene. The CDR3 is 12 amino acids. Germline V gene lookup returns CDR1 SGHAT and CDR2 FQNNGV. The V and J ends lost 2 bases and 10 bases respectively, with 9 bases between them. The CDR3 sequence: CASSLSRVEQFF. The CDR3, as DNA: TGTGCCAGCAGCTTAAGTCGCGTCGAGCAGTTCTTC.

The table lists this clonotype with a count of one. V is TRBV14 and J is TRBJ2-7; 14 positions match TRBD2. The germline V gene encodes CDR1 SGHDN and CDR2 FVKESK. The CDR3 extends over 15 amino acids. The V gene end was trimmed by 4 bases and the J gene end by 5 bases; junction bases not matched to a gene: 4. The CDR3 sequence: CASSLGLAGANEQYF. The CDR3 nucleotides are TGTGCCAGCAGCCTGGGACTAGCGGGAGCTAACGAGCAGTACTTC.

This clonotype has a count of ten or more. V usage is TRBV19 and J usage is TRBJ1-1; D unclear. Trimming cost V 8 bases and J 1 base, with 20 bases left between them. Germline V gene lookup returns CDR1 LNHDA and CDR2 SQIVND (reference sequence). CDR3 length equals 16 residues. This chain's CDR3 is CASWVSAGAGNTEAFF. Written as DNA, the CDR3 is TGTGCCAGTTGGGTTAGCGCGGGCGCGGGGAACACTGAAGCTTTCTTT.